The text below deals with one T cell receptor beta chain. The record originates from a study of shared clonotypes between healthy human individuals. Here immunoSEQ multiplex PCR was the method, and the copy in TCRdb shows in-frame clones only, minus some. In the table there are approximately 500,000 clones, approximately 79% of which are singletons. The CDR3 consists of 14 residues. Trimming at V came to 2 bases and at J to 6 bases, leaving 6 bases not matched to a gene. The germline gives CDR1 KGHSH, CDR2 LQKENI. The chain carries TRBV18 and TRBJ2-7, with TRBD1 identical over 8 bases. The specimen sequenced was PBMCs. This receptor was obtained from a middle-aged woman in good health. Some clones in this sample may be carry-over from other donors' samples. The CDR3 sequence is CASSPTTGDAEQYF. In DNA, the CDR3 is TGTGCCAGCTCACCAACGACAGGGGATGCCGAGCAGTACTTC.